Each of the 3 T cell receptor beta chains below was sequenced from the same sample in a study of control samples from healthy donors and cancer patients. Repertoires were generated with immunoSEQ multiplex PCR, while TCRdb's copy carries only in-frame clones and drops some. The table lists 150,000 to 200,000 clones, under 95% of them singletons. Source material: blood. The receptors were sampled from a woman between 18 and 29 years old in good health.

The chain recombines TRBV9 with TRBJ1-1; no clear D. The V gene lost 1 base and the J gene lost 3 bases, with 7 bases spanning the gap. The germline CDR1 and CDR2 sequences are SGDLS and YYNGEE. The CDR3 loop spans 13 amino acids. CDR3 DNA sequence: TGTGCCAGCAGCGTATTCCGGGACACTGAAGCTTTCTTT. It specifies CASSVFRDTEAFF.

This clone occurred a few times. The chain couples TRBV11-3 to TRBJ2-1; D is undetermined. There are 14 residues in the CDR3. In germline, CDR1 is SGHNT, CDR2 YENEEA. The V gene lost 3 bases and the J gene lost 8 bases, with 14 bases spanning the gap. In DNA form, the CDR3 reads TGTGCCAGCAGCTTTGACGCACCTTTAGATGAGCAGTTCTTC. This codes for CASSFDAPLDEQFF. Based on the CDR3 plus reference TRBV11-3 and TRBJ2-1, the full variable domain is EAGVVQSPRYKIIEKKQPVAFWCNPISGHNTLYWYLQNLGQGPELLIRYENEEAVDDSQLPKDRFSAERLKGVDSTLKIQPAELGDSAVYLCASSFDAPLDEQFFGPGTRLTVL.

The V call is TRBV12-3 or TRBV12-4, the J call TRBJ2-5, with D tentatively TRBD2 (6 bases). V gave up 4 bases and J gave up 1 base, with 7 bases separating them. This CDR3 is 13 amino acids long. CDR3 loop: CASSSGSQETQYF. The CDR3, as DNA: TGTGCCAGCAGTTCCGGGAGCCAAGAGACCCAGTACTTC.